A selection of T cell receptor beta chains follows, all from one sample in a study of T cells expressing NK-cell markers. Reprocessing the 5' RACE reads, TCRdb reports a single entry for every CDR3 protein and omits DNA. The table lists more than 250,000 distinct CDR3 sequences. Sequenced material: blood T cells: a sorted CD56 or NKG2C T cell subset, CD4+ or CD8+ T cells, or bulk PBMC T cells (not recorded which). Receptors originate from a man between 18 and 29 years old in good health. The CDR3 runs from the conserved cysteine through the conserved F or W.

J gene	V gene	CDR3 length	CDR3 protein
TRBJ2-4	TRBV7-2	16	CASSLVRGQGKNIQYF
TRBJ2-1	TRBV5-1	15	CASSTGTPYGNEQFF
TRBJ2-1	TRBV4-3	15	CASSRYGGNYNEQFF
TRBJ2-1	TRBV27	21	CASSLPRQGEAGMIVYNEQFF
TRBJ2-7	TRBV28	14	CASSSPDRGYEQYF
TRBJ2-1	TRBV12-3/TRBV12-4	17	CASSLFKGLRTHNEQFF
TRBJ1-4	TRBV19	13	CASKETYNEKLFF
TRBJ1-5	TRBV24-1	13	CATSDLYGQPQHF
TRBJ1-1	TRBV29-1	13	CSVRPTANTEAFF
TRBJ2-3	TRBV6-6	12	CASSIGGDTQYF
TRBJ1-1	TRBV20-1	13	CSANGQVNTEAFF
TRBJ2-6	TRBV7-9	15	CASSFLGSGANVLTF
TRBJ2-1	TRBV10-1	13	CASSELAGGEQFF
TRBJ2-1	TRBV12-3/TRBV12-4	15	CASRILANEEHEQFF
TRBJ2-1	TRBV6-1	17	CASRPTSRGRSINEQFF
TRBJ2-3	TRBV7-2	17	CASSLVFTGGGPDTQYF
TRBJ1-1	TRBV20-1	14	CSARRGVGDTEAFF
TRBJ1-1	TRBV6-5	17	CASSSEGARWGNTEAFF
TRBJ1-6	TRBV3-1	15	CASSQATGGGSPLHF
TRBJ2-2	TRBV7-3	13	CASSPVLSGELFF
TRBJ1-3	TRBV11-2	17	CASSLVAGPSSGNTIYF
TRBJ2-1	TRBV10-3	16	CATIGRVGAGYNEQFF
TRBJ1-1	TRBV12-3/TRBV12-4	14	CASSLSTGPTEAFF
TRBJ1-3	TRBV29-1	14	CSVAFHRSGNTIYF
TRBJ1-1	TRBV20-1	12	CSPQGPVTEAFF
TRBJ2-1	TRBV5-1	15	CASSVGSSRGDEQFF